One sample yielded the 29 T cell receptor beta chains listed below, sequenced in a study of post-analysis software for immune sequencing data. These receptors are not linked to any known antigen. The study's findings and limits: Higher frequency in patients than in controls was seen for roughly five TRBV segments, with TRBV5-6, TRBV5-1 and TRBV20-1 among them.

Built from TCR beta cDNA, the libraries had unique molecular identifiers in them. TCRdb ran MiXCR on the PCR reads and lists one entry per CDR3 protein. Of fewer than 600,000 distinct CDR3 sequences in the sample, approximately 45% are singletons; the top ten hold around 10%. The sequenced sample consisted of blood. The origin of the receptors is a girl between 5 and 17 years old with multiple sclerosis.

This rearrangement joins TRBV28 to TRBJ2-5; 9 positions agree with TRBD2. The CDR3 totals 16 residues. Germline-derived CDR1 and CDR2 are MDHEN and SYDVKM. The J segment lost 5 bases and the V segment lost 6 bases, leaving 13 bases of the junction unmatched. The CDR3 coding sequence is TGTGCCAGCAGAGTGACTAGCGGAGGGGGACGGGAGACCCAGTACTTC. Translating it yields CASRVTSGGGRETQYF.

A note on this clonotype: An end of the junction differs from the germline gene, which may be a read error. V and J are TRBV2 and TRBJ2-3, with D possibly matching TRBD2 (5 bases). Germline lookup yields CDR1 SNHLY and CDR2 FYNNEI. CDR3 length equals 14 residues. The CDR3 loop reads CASSESGSTDTQYF. The DNA for the CDR3 is TGTGCTAGCAGTGAAAGCGGAAGCACAGATACGCAGTATTTT.

This clonotype was observed a few times. This rearrangement joins TRBV5-1 to TRBJ2-5; D assignment may be TRBD1 or TRBD2 (5 bases each). CDR3 length equals 14 residues. Looked up from germline, CDR1 is SGHRS and CDR2 is YFSETQ. Trimming removed 1 base at V and 4 bases at J, with 11 bases between. DNA for the CDR3: TGCGCCAGCAGCTTGACGGCTGGGGGAGAGACCCAGTACTTC. Encoded protein: CASSLTAGGETQYF. Using reference TRBV5-1 and TRBJ2-5 for the parts outside the CDR3, the full variable domain is KAGVTQTPRYLIKTRGQQVTLSCSPISGHRSVSWYQQTPGQGLQFLFEYFSETQRNKGNFPGRFSGRQFSNSRSEMNVSTLELGDSALYLCASSLTAGGETQYFGPGTRLLVL.

This chain uses TRBV11-2 with TRBJ1-2; D is undetermined. Trimming left V 6 bases short and J 2 bases short, with 13 bases between. The CDR3 runs 14 residues. Per germline, CDR1 SGHAT and CDR2 FQNNGV. CDR3 in amino acids: CASRRGQSNYGYTF. The CDR3 nucleotides are TGTGCCAGCAGACGAGGTCAATCGAACTATGGCTACACCTTC.

The V gene is TRBV12-3 or TRBV12-4, the J gene TRBJ2-7; 13 bases line up with TRBD2. This CDR3 is built from 14 residues. Trimming took 5 bases from V and 2 from J; bases not matched to a gene: 0. The chain's CDR3 is CASSTSGRAYEQYF. The CDR3 DNA is TGTGCCAGCAGTACTAGCGGGAGGGCCTACGAGCAGTACTTC.

This chain connects TRBV6-6 to TRBJ2-7; D may be TRBD2 (5 bases). Trimming shortened V by 0 bases and J by 2 bases, and 17 bases separated the two germline ends. The germline CDR1 and CDR2 sequences are MNHNY and SVGAGI (reference sequence). The CDR3 covers 17 residues. CDR3 nucleotides: TGTGCCAGCAGTTACTCACATCAGCTGGAGGCACCCTACGAGCAGTACTTC. Translation: CASSYSHQLEAPYEQYF.

The chain is built from TRBV28 and TRBJ1-5; D perhaps matches TRBD1 (5 bases). V shed 3 bases and J shed 5 bases, with 17 bases lying between them. The CDR3 contains 16 residues. CDR1 is MDHEN, CDR2 SYDVKM, per germline. The CDR3 nucleotides are TGTGCCAGCAGTTTTGCCGGGGGGGGTTTAGATCAGCCCCAGCATTTT. This gives the protein CASSFAGGGLDQPQHF.

The chain combines TRBV3-1 with TRBJ2-1, with 11 bases matching TRBD2. CDR3 length: 16 residues. Losses at the gene ends were 4 bases for V and 5 bases for J; bases not matched to a gene: 7. Germline-derived CDR1 and CDR2 are LGHDT and YNNKEL (reference sequence). The CDR3 reads CASSLGTSGANNEQFF. CDR3 DNA sequence: TGTGCCAGCAGCCTGGGGACTAGCGGAGCTAACAATGAGCAGTTCTTC.

The chain links TRBV3-1 to TRBJ2-5; the D call may be TRBD1 or TRBD2 (5 bases each). Looked up from germline, CDR1 is LGHDT and CDR2 is YNNKEL (reference sequence). The V gene lost 0 bases and the J gene lost 3 bases, with 5 bases spanning the gap. The CDR3 extends over 13 amino acids. The CDR3 sequence is CASSQEGEETQYF. For the CDR3, the DNA is TGTGCCAGCAGCCAAGAGGGGGAAGAGACCCAGTACTTC.

This clonotype occurred a few times. This chain connects TRBV10-3 to TRBJ2-3; D is unresolved. Germline V gives CDR1 ENHRY, CDR2 SYGVKD. Trimming left V 1 base short and J 5 bases short, with 7 bases between. The CDR3 consists of 13 residues. The CDR3 reads CAISELDGDTQYF. CDR3 nucleotides: TGTGCCATCAGTGAGTTGGATGGAGATACGCAGTATTTT.

The chain employs TRBV5-1 and TRBJ1-6; 7 bases fit TRBD1. The CDR3 has 16 residues. Germline CDR1 reads SGHRS; CDR2 reads YFSETQ. V shed 4 bases, J shed 8 bases, and the junction held 12 bases outside the gene matches. This chain's CDR3 is CASSARQGREDSPLHF. In nucleotides, the CDR3 is TGCGCCAGCAGCGCGAGACAGGGACGAGAAGATTCACCCCTCCACTTT.

At least ten counts were recorded for this clonotype. The V call is TRBV24-1, the J call TRBJ2-3, with D possibly called TRBD1 or TRBD2 (6 bases each). Trimming cost V 4 bases and J 2 bases, with 12 bases left between them. CDR3 length: 15 residues. The V gene's germline CDR1 is KGHDR and CDR2 SFDVKD. Written as DNA, the CDR3 is TGTGCCACCAGTGAGGGGGCGGGACACACAGATACGCAGTATTTT. Translation gives CATSEGAGHTDTQYF.

The V and J genes are TRBV12-3 or TRBV12-4 and TRBJ2-3, with D perhaps matching TRBD2 (6 bases). With 5 bases removed from V and 4 bases from J, the gap between germline ends came to 13 bases. This CDR3 contains 14 residues. The CDR3 DNA follows: TGTGCCAGCAGTGCGGGGTCAGGGCCAGATACGCAGTATTTT. Amino acids: CASSAGSGPDTQYF.

The chain combines TRBV15 with TRBJ2-3; D is possibly TRBD2 (6 bases). There are 16 residues in the CDR3. V was pared by 1 base and J by 0 bases, with 11 bases between. Germline V gives CDR1 LNHNV, CDR2 YYDKDF (reference sequence). This CDR3 reads CATSRGTSTSTDTQYF. CDR3 sequence (DNA): TGTGCCACCAGCAGAGGTACTAGCACTAGCACAGATACGCAGTATTTT.

This clonotype has only one observation. This chain joins TRBV28 and TRBJ2-3, with D possibly being TRBD1 (6 bases). Germline values: CDR1 MDHEN, CDR2 SYDVKM. This CDR3 comprises 13 residues. Trimming removed 6 bases at V and 3 bases at J, with 10 bases between. CDR3 protein: CASRSTGTDTQYF. The CDR3 DNA sequence: TGTGCCAGCAGGTCTACAGGGACAGATACGCAGTATTTT.

This clonotype was counted between two and nine times. The chain has TRBV27 and TRBJ2-1; 12 nucleotides agree with TRBD2. The CDR3 has 18 residues. The V segment lost 6 bases and the J segment 2 bases; nucleotides outside the gene matches: 11. Germline loops: CDR1 MNHEY, CDR2 SMNVEV (reference sequence). CDR3 residues: CASRHTGTSGPPYNEQFF. As DNA, the CDR3 is TGTGCCAGCAGACATACCGGGACTAGCGGGCCACCCTACAATGAGCAGTTCTTC.

The V gene is TRBV20-1, the J gene TRBJ2-1, with 9 nucleotides matching TRBD2. Trimming took 3 bases from V and 6 from J; bases not matched to a gene: 21. Germline V CDR1 and CDR2: DFQATT, SNEGSKA (reference sequence). The CDR3 is 19 amino acids. The DNA for the CDR3 is TGCAGTGCTAGGTCACTAGCGGGTAAGAGTCTGCCGTCCCTCAATGAGCAGTTCTTC. This encodes CSARSLAGKSLPSLNEQFF.

The CDR3: CASSQDLVKELFF. The CDR3 DNA is TGCGCCAGCAGCCAAGATCTTGTTAAGGAGCTGTTTTTT. V and J are TRBV4-3 and TRBJ2-2; D is ambiguous. This CDR3 comprises 13 residues. Germline CDR1 LGHNA, CDR2 YSLEER. Trimming cost V 0 bases and J 10 bases, with 9 bases left between them.

This clonotype showed up many times. A read error may account for a junction end that differs from germline. The gene calls are TRBV5-1 and TRBJ1-5, with D maybe TRBD1 (5 bases). Germline V lookup: CDR1 SGHRS, CDR2 YFSETQ. CDR3 size: 14 residues. The CDR3 reads CASSLVGGNQPQHF. The CDR3 DNA reads TGTGCCAGCAGTTTAGTAGGGGGCAATCAGCCCCAGCATTTT.

The chain recombines TRBV4-3 with TRBJ2-3; D possibly corresponds to TRBD2 (5 bases). Germline values: CDR1 LGHNA, CDR2 YSLEER. Trimming shortened V by 0 bases and J by 10 bases, and 8 bases separated the two germline ends. The CDR3 has 12 residues. The chain's CDR3 is CASSQDPGAQYF. DNA of the CDR3: TGCGCCAGCAGCCAAGACCCCGGGGCGCAGTATTTT.

The chain combines TRBV20-1 with TRBJ2-1; the D gene is possibly TRBD2 (6 bases). This CDR3 region has 16 residues. CDR1 DFQATT and CDR2 SNEGSKA come from the germline V gene (reference sequence). Deletions cut 0 bases from V and 1 base from J, with 13 bases between. The DNA for the CDR3 is TGCAGTGCTAGAGATCCCAAGGAGGGGTCCTACAATGAGCAGTTCTTC. It encodes CSARDPKEGSYNEQFF.

V is TRBV29-1 and J is TRBJ1-2; 7 bases map to TRBD1. This CDR3 contains 13 residues. The junction had 10 bases not matched to a gene; V was cut back by 4 bases and J by 8 bases. Germline V lookup: CDR1 SQVTM, CDR2 ANQGSEA. CDR3 DNA sequence: TGCAGCGTTGTCGAGACAGGGCTTCGCGGCTACACCTTC. The encoded protein is CSVVETGLRGYTF. Full variable domain (outside the CDR3, taken from reference TRBV29-1 and TRBJ1-2): SAVISQKPSRDICQRGTSLTIQCQVDSQVTMMFWYRQQPGQSLTLIATANQGSEATYESGFVIDKFPISRPNLTFSTLTVSNMSPEDSSIYLCSVVETGLRGYTFGSGTRLTVV.

Regarding this clonotype: A read error may produce the germline difference seen at one junction end. The chain recombines TRBV7-3 with TRBJ2-1, with 10 nucleotides matching TRBD2. The CDR3 has 15 residues. Germline CDR1 is SGHTA and CDR2 is FQGTGA. CDR3: CANSYTSGIQNEQFF. CDR3 nucleotide sequence: TGTGCCAACAGCTACACTAGCGGGATTCAGAATGAGCAGTTCTTC.

Concerning this clonotype: It is likely a read error, because the conserved phenylalanine at the end of the CDR3 is missing. No DNA is shown, since the ends of the CDR3 on it are uncertain; the CDR3 is the one TCRdb lists. The chain carries TRBV10-3 and TRBJ2-1; the table names TRBD1, a call not compared with the DNA. Germline values: CDR1 ENHRY, CDR2 SYGVKD. The CDR3 is 17 residues long, ends included. The CDR3 sequence: CAISDYARGSSYNEQLS.

This clonotype has a handful of counts. The CDR3 DNA reads as TGTGCCAGCAGTATTCGACTGGACACCGGGGAGCTGTTTTTT. This sequence encodes CASSIRLDTGELFF. V gene TRBV6-1 combines with J gene TRBJ2-2, with D uncertain. The CDR3 runs to 14 residues. Germline V gives CDR1 MNHNS, CDR2 SASEGT. V gave up 5 bases and J gave up 3 bases, with 10 bases separating them.

The V call is TRBV12-3 or TRBV12-4, the J call TRBJ2-5, with 8 bases matching TRBD1. Trimming at V came to 5 bases and at J to 2 bases, leaving 1 base not matched to a gene. The CDR3 covers 13 residues. The CDR3, as DNA: TGTGCCAGCAGTAACAGGGGGCAAGAGACCCAGTACTTC. Translated, it gives CASSNRGQETQYF.

This chain uses TRBV28 with TRBJ1-1; TRBD1 matches at 7 bases. Germline-derived CDR1 and CDR2 are MDHEN and SYDVKM. The CDR3 length is 16 residues. Germline trimming cut 3 bases from V and 0 bases from J; bases unmatched to any gene: 7. The CDR3 here is CASSFTGVPMNTEAFF. The CDR3 DNA follows: TGTGCCAGCAGTTTTACAGGGGTTCCCATGAACACTGAAGCTTTCTTT.

The chain recombines TRBV7-9 with TRBJ2-7; D possibly corresponds to TRBD2 (6 bases). CDR1 SEHNR and CDR2 FQNEAQ come from the germline V gene (reference sequence). CDR3 length equals 15 residues. V lost 1 base, J lost 2 bases, and 12 bases lay in between. DNA for the CDR3: TGTGCCAGCAGCTTAGGACTAGGGGAAGCCTACGAGCAGTACTTC. Translated: CASSLGLGEAYEQYF.

The chain couples TRBV12-3 or TRBV12-4 to TRBJ2-1; D gene uncertain. The CDR3 has 13 residues. Trimming took off 5 bases at V and 5 bases at J, with 10 bases between the two ends. The CDR3 loop reads CASSTDADNEQFF. CDR3 bases: TGTGCCAGCAGTACCGACGCAGACAATGAGCAGTTCTTC.